This T cell receptor (beta chain) was observed in a study of cytotoxic CD8 clonotypes in ibrutinib-treated CLL. About the study: Partial responses totalled roughly 24 and complete responses 2; after median about six years, about 15 remained remitted and around twelve progressed.

Investigators sought sequencing depths of between 1 in 200,000 and 1 in 1 million T cells. Profiled with immunoSEQ multiplex PCR; TCRdb holds only in-frame clones, not every one. The repertoire includes 140,000 or so clones, roughly 83% of them detected once, and roughly 13% sits in the top ten. Deletions cut 4 bases from V and 3 bases from J, with 18 bases between. Germline V gene data show CDR1 as SGDLS and CDR2 as YYNGEE. The CDR3 sequence is 16 residues long. Overall study results and limits: Contraction or stability on treatment characterized the public clonotypes, which were uncommon. At baseline, clonality was higher than in age-matched healthy donors and correlated with CD8+ counts.

Worth noting for this clone: The antigen is not known.

V gene TRBV9 combines with J gene TRBJ2-3; weak D call: TRBD2 (6 bases). Source: PBMCs, taken after 12 months of ibrutinib treatment. The sequence derives from a human donor with chronic lymphocytic leukemia. CDR3: CASSLRGVAATDTQYF. CDR3 nucleotides: TGTGCCAGCAGCCTTAGAGGGGTAGCGGCAACAGATACGCAGTATTTT.